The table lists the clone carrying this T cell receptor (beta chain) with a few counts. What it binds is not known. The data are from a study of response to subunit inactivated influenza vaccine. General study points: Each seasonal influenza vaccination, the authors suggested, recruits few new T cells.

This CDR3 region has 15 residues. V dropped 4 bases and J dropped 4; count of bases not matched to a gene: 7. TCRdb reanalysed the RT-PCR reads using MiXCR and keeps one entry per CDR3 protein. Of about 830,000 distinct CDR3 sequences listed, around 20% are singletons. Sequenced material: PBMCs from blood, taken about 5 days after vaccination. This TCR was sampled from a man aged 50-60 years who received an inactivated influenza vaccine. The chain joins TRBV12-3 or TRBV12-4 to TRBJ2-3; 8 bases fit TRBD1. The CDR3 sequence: CASSSGTGIADTQYF. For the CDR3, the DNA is TGTGCCAGCAGTTCTGGGACAGGTATAGCAGATACGCAGTATTTT.